The 20 T cell receptor beta chains reported below all come from one sample, sequenced in a study of chemoradiotherapy in HPV16-positive cancers. Generated by immunoSEQ multiplex PCR, the TCRdb table keeps only in-frame clones and is missing some. The sample comprises about 8,200 clones, about 70% of which are singletons, and approximately 5.1% rests with the top ten. The sequencing here drew on tumor tissue, taken from a patient who underwent chemoradiotherapy. These receptors all come from a human donor with HPV-associated anogenital cancer.

The rearrangement joins TRBV28 to TRBJ1-5; no clear D. Germline CDR1 and CDR2: MDHEN and SYDVKM. Trimming shortened V by 6 bases and J by 1 base, and 13 bases separated the two germline ends. CDR3 size: 15 residues. In DNA, the CDR3 is TGTGCCAGCAGCCCTTTTGAACGAAGCAATCAGCCCCAGCATTTT. It encodes CASSPFERSNQPQHF.

About this clone itself: Other DNA sequences of this sample code for an identical CDR3. J is TRBJ2-5 and V is TRBV4-3; the match to TRBD1 covers 12 bases. V gave up 4 bases and J gave up 1 base; unmatched junction bases: 4. The CDR3 consists of 16 residues. Germline CDR1 LGHNA, CDR2 YSLEER. CDR3 in amino acids: CASSPRGQGAQETQYF. CDR3 DNA: TGCGCCAGCAGCCCCCGGGGACAGGGGGCCCAAGAGACCCAGTACTTC.

In this sample, this clone turned up a few times. The V and J genes are TRBV27 and TRBJ2-7; TRBD2 matches 8 bases. Germline V gene lookup returns CDR1 MNHEY and CDR2 SMNVEV (reference sequence). V dropped 5 bases and J dropped 6; count of bases not matched to a gene: 9. The CDR3 is made up of 14 amino acids. The CDR3 coding sequence is TGTGCCAGCAGTACGGGACTAGTGAGTGGCGAGCAGTACTTC. The encoded protein is CASSTGLVSGEQYF.

The chain uses TRBV7-7 and TRBJ2-7; 13 positions match TRBD2. Germline V gene sequence: CDR1 SSHAT, CDR2 FNYEAQ (reference sequence). The CDR3 is 17 amino acids. Unmatched junction bases numbered 12, after V lost 5 bases and J lost 5 bases. CDR3 DNA sequence: TGTGCCAGCAGCCTACCGGGACTAGCGGGAAGAATCGACGAGCAGTACTTC. Encoded protein: CASSLPGLAGRIDEQYF.

CDR3 residues: CASRSDPTSYEQYF. The DNA of the CDR3 is TGCGCCAGCAGGTCGGACCCTACTTCCTACGAGCAGTACTTC. The chain joins TRBV5-1 to TRBJ2-7; no clear D. CDR3 length: 14 residues. Germline CDR1 SGHRS, CDR2 YFSETQ. V was trimmed by 5 bases and J by 1 base, leaving 13 bases between them.

The J gene is TRBJ2-5, the V gene TRBV2, with 9 bases lining up with TRBD1. Germline V gene lookup returns CDR1 SNHLY and CDR2 FYNNEI. The CDR3 loop spans 15 amino acids. V lost 5 bases and J lost 2; bases outside the gene matches: 6. The CDR3, as DNA: TGTGCCAGCAGTCCGGGACAGGGAGTACAAGAGACCCAGTACTTC. Translating gives CASSPGQGVQETQYF.

The chain is built from TRBV18 and TRBJ2-5; D possibly corresponds to TRBD2 (6 bases). V lost 3 bases and J 5 bases, leaving 16 bases between the germline ends. The CDR3 consists of 15 residues. The germline gives CDR1 KGHSH, CDR2 LQKENI. CDR3 region: CASSPISGRGETQYF. The DNA of the CDR3 is TGTGCCAGCTCACCTATAAGCGGGCGGGGCGAGACCCAGTACTTC.

The CDR3 sequence is CASSQDGGGREAFF. The CDR3 region has the DNA TGCGCCAGCAGCCAAGATGGAGGTGGGAGGGAAGCTTTCTTT. The chain carries TRBV4-3 and TRBJ1-1, with D uncertain. The V end lost 0 bases, the J end lost 8 bases, and 13 bases lay between the germline ends. The CDR3 is made up of 14 amino acids. Germline lookup yields CDR1 LGHNA and CDR2 YSLEER.

This sequence joins TRBV7-3 and TRBJ1-2; D is undetermined. Looked up from germline, CDR1 is SGHTA and CDR2 is FQGTGA. The CDR3 has 15 amino acids. The V end was cut by 5 bases, the J end by 2 bases, with 15 bases between. In DNA form, the CDR3 reads TGTGCCAGCAGCCCCCAGGCAGGCTCCAACTATGGCTACACCTTC. Its protein is CASSPQAGSNYGYTF.

This rearrangement joins TRBV7-2 to TRBJ1-1, with no clear D. Germline V gives CDR1 SGHTA, CDR2 FQGNSA. There are 15 residues in the CDR3. Trimming shortened V by 7 bases and J by 0 bases, and 15 bases separated the two germline ends. The CDR3 is CASTTRRSVNTEAFF. The CDR3 DNA reads as TGTGCCAGCACCACACGGAGGTCAGTGAACACTGAAGCTTTCTTT.

This chain joins TRBV2 and TRBJ1-4, with D perhaps TRBD1 (6 bases). V was cut by 7 bases and J by 1 base, with 10 bases left in between. The CDR3 totals 14 residues. Germline lookup yields CDR1 SNHLY and CDR2 FYNNEI. The CDR3 DNA follows: TGTGCCAGCAAGGGGGGTAGAACTAATGAAAAACTGTTTTTT. Translated: CASKGGRTNEKLFF. Filled out from reference TRBV2 and TRBJ1-4, the complete variable domain reads EPEVTQTPSHQVTQMGQEVILRCVPISNHLYFYWYRQILGQKVEFLVSFYNNEISEKSEIFDDQFSVERPDGSNFTLKIRSTKLEDSAMYFCASKGGRTNEKLFFGSGTQLSVL.

The chain combines TRBV12-1 with TRBJ2-5; the table's TRBD2 call for D was not verified on the DNA. TRBV12-1 is listed as a pseudogene. This CDR3 comprises 16 residues. The CDR3 coding sequence is TGTGCCAGCAGCCCCGAGCGGGGGGACCCAGAGGAGACCCAGTACTTC. It yields the protein CASSPERGDPEETQYF.

V usage is TRBV28 and J usage is TRBJ2-7; D remains unclear. The V and J ends lost 4 bases and 5 bases respectively, with 9 bases between them. Germline V gives CDR1 MDHEN, CDR2 SYDVKM. This CDR3 is built from 12 residues. CDR3 DNA sequence: TGTGCCAGCAGTTCTCAGCAAGACGAGCAGTACTTC. It translates to CASSSQQDEQYF.

The genes are TRBV5-1 and TRBJ2-7; the D gene is possibly TRBD1 (7 bases). V was cut by 0 bases and J by 5 bases, with 15 bases left in between. This CDR3 contains 15 residues. Germline CDR1 is SGHRS and CDR2 is YFSETQ. CDR3 sequence (DNA): TGCGCCAGCAGCTTGGCCGACAGGGAGGTCCACGAGCAGTACTTC. Its translation: CASSLADREVHEQYF. Variable domain in full (rest from reference TRBV5-1 and TRBJ2-7): KAGVTQTPRYLIKTRGQQVTLSCSPISGHRSVSWYQQTPGQGLQFLFEYFSETQRNKGNFPGRFSGRQFSNSRSEMNVSTLELGDSALYLCASSLADREVHEQYFGPGTRLTVT.

This chain uses TRBV28 with TRBJ2-1, with 11 bases aligning to TRBD2. Germline V gene sequence: CDR1 MDHEN, CDR2 SYDVKM. This CDR3 region has 15 residues. Trimming took 7 bases from V and 4 from J; bases not matched to a gene: 6. CDR3 protein: CASIPGTSGYNEQFF. The CDR3 coding sequence is TGTGCCAGCATCCCCGGGACTAGCGGTTACAATGAGCAGTTCTTC.

The CDR3 sequence is CASLLVDNEQFF. DNA for the CDR3: TGTGCCAGCTTACTAGTAGACAATGAGCAGTTCTTC. This chain joins TRBV18 and TRBJ2-1; D is perhaps TRBD2 (5 bases). CDR3 length: 12 amino acids. Germline values: CDR1 KGHSH, CDR2 LQKENI. The V and J ends lost 7 bases and 5 bases respectively, with 9 bases between them.

This clone was recorded once. The V call is TRBV4-1, the J call TRBJ1-2; D is perhaps TRBD1 (5 bases). The CDR3 extends over 16 amino acids. Germline V lookup: CDR1 MGHRA, CDR2 YSYEKL. V was trimmed by 0 bases and J by 0 bases, leaving 11 bases between them. The CDR3 protein is CASSQEQVGANYGYTF. In DNA, the CDR3 is TGCGCCAGCAGCCAAGAGCAGGTGGGGGCTAACTATGGCTACACCTTC.

The rearrangement links TRBV7-2 to TRBJ1-5; 7 nucleotides align to TRBD1. With V trimmed by 1 base and J by 4 bases, 4 bases remained unmatched. Germline values: CDR1 SGHTA, CDR2 FQGNSA. The CDR3 contains 15 residues. The CDR3 here is CASSLEAGGNQPQHF. The CDR3, as DNA: TGTGCCAGCAGCTTAGAGGCAGGGGGTAATCAGCCCCAGCATTTT.

The genes are TRBV21-1 and TRBJ1-1; the D segment call TRBD1 is taken from the table without a DNA check. TRBV21-1 is noted as a pseudogene. The CDR3 has 16 amino acids. This CDR3 reads CASSKERTALNTEAFF. Written as DNA, the CDR3 is TGTGCCAGCAGCAAAGAAAGGACAGCCCTGAACACTGAAGCTTTCTTT.

The chain uses TRBV5-1 and TRBJ1-4, with D hard to call. The CDR3 is 15 amino acids. The germline CDR1 and CDR2 sequences are SGHRS and YFSETQ. The germline V and J ends were trimmed by 0 bases and 8 bases, with 14 bases remaining between them. CDR3 sequence: CASSLANPGGEKLFF. CDR3 DNA sequence: TGCGCCAGCAGCTTGGCAAACCCGGGTGGCGAAAAACTGTTTTTT.